This TCR beta chain is from a study of response to subunit inactivated influenza vaccine. TCRdb redid the calling of the RT-PCR reads with MiXCR, one entry per CDR3 protein. The table lists 300,000 to 350,000 distinct CDR3 sequences, 21% of them singletons. This clonotype originated in a man aged 45 to 70 who received an inactivated influenza vaccine. The material sequenced was PBMCs from blood, taken less than 22 months after vaccination.

In nucleotides, the CDR3 is TGCGCCAGCAGCCAAGAGAGGGGGAATCAGCCCCAGCATTTT. Translating it yields CASSQERGNQPQHF. The chain combines TRBV4-3 with TRBJ1-5, with D perhaps matching TRBD1 (6 bases). CDR3 length equals 14 residues. The germline CDR1 and CDR2 sequences are LGHNA and YSLEER. The V end was cut by 0 bases, the J end by 4 bases, with 7 bases between.